This entry is about one T cell receptor beta chain. As yet, its antigen is unknown. Germline CDR1 reads SNHLY; CDR2 reads FYNNEI. V was pared by 3 bases and J by 3 bases, with 2 bases of the junction left unmatched. The CDR3 is made up of 15 amino acids. This cohort consisted of healthy bone marrow donors. The PCR ran on 60 Vbeta and 13 Jbeta primers. Libraries were prepared by immunoSEQ multiplex PCR; TCRdb keeps only in-frame clonotypes and omits some of them. The sample records approximately 150,000 clones, around 77% being singletons. These data are taken from a study of cytomegalovirus exposure and HLA in healthy donors. General observations from the study: Most TCR sequences were rare, but some public TCRs occurred in many donors. Per published accounts, TCR beta sequences correctly predicted the HLA-A and HLA-B alleles of most subjects. The Asian-associated ancestry cluster reportedly had fewer N-insertions than the roughly 670-donor mean in a later analysis.

The sequenced sample consisted of PBMCs. J is TRBJ2-3 and V is TRBV2, with TRBD2 matching over 11 bases. This clonotype was obtained from a woman aged 55 to 70 in good health and CMV-seronegative. In DNA form, the CDR3 reads TGTGCCAGCAGTGACTTAGCGGGGGGGACAGATACGCAGTATTTT. Protein: CASSDLAGGTDTQYF. The variable domain in full, completed from reference TRBV2 and TRBJ2-3, reads EPEVTQTPSHQVTQMGQEVILRCVPISNHLYFYWYRQILGQKVEFLVSFYNNEISEKSEIFDDQFSVERPDGSNFTLKIRSTKLEDSAMYFCASSDLAGGTDTQYFGPGTRLTVL.